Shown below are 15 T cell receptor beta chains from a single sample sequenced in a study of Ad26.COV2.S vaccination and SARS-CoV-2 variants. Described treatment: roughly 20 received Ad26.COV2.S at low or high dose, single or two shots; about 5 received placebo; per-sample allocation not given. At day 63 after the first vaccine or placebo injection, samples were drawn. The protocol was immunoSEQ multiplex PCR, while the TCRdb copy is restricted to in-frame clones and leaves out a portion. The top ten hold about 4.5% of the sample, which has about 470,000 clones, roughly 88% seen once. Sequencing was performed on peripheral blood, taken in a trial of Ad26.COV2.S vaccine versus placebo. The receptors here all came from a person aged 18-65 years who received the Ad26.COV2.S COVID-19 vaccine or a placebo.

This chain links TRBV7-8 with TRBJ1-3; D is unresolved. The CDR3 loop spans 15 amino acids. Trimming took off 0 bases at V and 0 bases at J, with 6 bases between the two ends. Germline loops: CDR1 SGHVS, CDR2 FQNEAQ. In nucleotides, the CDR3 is TGTGCCAGCAGCTTAGCGGGATCCTCTGGAAACACCATATATTTT. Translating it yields CASSLAGSSGNTIYF.

The CDR3 nucleotides are TGCGCCAGCAGCCAACTAAGGGACCTCTACAATGAGCAGTTCTTC. This gives the protein CASSQLRDLYNEQFF. The chain couples TRBV4-1 to TRBJ2-1; either TRBD1 or TRBD2 may fit D (5 bases each). Looked up from germline, CDR1 is MGHRA and CDR2 is YSYEKL. The CDR3 extends over 15 amino acids. The V and J ends lost 2 bases and 3 bases respectively, with 11 bases between them.

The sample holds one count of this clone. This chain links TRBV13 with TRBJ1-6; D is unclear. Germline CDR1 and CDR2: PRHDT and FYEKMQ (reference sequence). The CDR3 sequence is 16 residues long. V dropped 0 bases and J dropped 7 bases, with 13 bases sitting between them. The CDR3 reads CASSLGQGFGNSPLHF. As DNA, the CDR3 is TGTGCCAGCAGCTTAGGCCAAGGGTTTGGGAATTCACCCCTCCACTTT.

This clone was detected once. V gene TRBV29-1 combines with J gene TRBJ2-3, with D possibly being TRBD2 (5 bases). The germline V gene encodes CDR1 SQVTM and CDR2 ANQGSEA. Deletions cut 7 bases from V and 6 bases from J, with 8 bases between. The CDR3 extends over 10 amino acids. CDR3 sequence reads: CSAVADTQYF. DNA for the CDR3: TGCAGCGCAGTAGCGGATACGCAGTATTTT.

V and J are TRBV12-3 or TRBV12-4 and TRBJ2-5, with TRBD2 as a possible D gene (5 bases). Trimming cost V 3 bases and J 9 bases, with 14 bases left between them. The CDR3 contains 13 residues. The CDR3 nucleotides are TGTGCCAGCAGTTTCGGGCTAGCTAGGGCCCAGTACTTC. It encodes CASSFGLARAQYF.

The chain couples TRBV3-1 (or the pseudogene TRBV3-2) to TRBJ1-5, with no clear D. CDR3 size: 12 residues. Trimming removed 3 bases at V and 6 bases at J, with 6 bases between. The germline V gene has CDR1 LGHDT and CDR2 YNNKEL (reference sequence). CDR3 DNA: TGTGCCAGCAGCCACTCGGGTCAGCCCCAGCATTTT. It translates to CASSHSGQPQHF.

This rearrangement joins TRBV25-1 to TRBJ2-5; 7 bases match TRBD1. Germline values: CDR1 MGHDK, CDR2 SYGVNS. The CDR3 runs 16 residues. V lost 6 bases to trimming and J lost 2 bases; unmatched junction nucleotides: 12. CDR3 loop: CASRWGMTGLQETQYF. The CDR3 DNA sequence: TGTGCCAGCAGATGGGGGATGACAGGGCTACAAGAGACCCAGTACTTC.

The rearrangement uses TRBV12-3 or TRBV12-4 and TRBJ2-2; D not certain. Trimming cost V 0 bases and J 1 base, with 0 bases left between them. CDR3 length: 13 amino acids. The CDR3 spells CASSLANTGELFF. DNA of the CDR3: TGTGCCAGCAGTTTAGCGAACACCGGGGAGCTGTTTTTT.

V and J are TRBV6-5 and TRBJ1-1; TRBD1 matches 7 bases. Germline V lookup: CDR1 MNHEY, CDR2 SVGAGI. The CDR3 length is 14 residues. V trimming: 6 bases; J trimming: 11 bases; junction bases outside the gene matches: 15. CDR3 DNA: TGTGCCAGCAGCTCACAGGGGTCGGGGCTTTGGGCTTTCTTT. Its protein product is CASSSQGSGLWAFF.

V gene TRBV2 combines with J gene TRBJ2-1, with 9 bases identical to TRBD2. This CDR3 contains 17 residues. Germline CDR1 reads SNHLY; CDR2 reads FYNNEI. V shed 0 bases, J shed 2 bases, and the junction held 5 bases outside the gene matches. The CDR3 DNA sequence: TGTGCCAGCAGTGAAGCGTTTAGCGGGAGAGCCTACAATGAGCAGTTCTTC. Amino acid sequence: CASSEAFSGRAYNEQFF.

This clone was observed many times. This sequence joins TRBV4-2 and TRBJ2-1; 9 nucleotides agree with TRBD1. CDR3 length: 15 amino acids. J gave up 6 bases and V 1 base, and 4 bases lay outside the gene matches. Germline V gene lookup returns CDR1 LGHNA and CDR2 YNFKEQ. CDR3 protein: CASSQGTGEVNEQFF. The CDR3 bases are TGTGCCAGCAGCCAAGGGACAGGGGAAGTCAATGAGCAGTTCTTC.

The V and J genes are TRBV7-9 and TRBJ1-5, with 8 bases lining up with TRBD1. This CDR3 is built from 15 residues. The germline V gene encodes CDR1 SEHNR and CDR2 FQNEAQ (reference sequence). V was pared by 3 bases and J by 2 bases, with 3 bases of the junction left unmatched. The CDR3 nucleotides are TGTGCCAGCAGCTTGACAGGGGACCGCAATCAGCCCCAGCATTTT. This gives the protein CASSLTGDRNQPQHF. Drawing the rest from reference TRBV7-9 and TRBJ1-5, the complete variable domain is DTGVSQNPRHKITKRGQNVTFRCDPISEHNRLYWYRQTLGQGPEFLTYFQNEAQLEKSRLLSDRFSAERPKGSFSTLEIQRTEQGDSAMYLCASSLTGDRNQPQHFGDGTRLSIL.

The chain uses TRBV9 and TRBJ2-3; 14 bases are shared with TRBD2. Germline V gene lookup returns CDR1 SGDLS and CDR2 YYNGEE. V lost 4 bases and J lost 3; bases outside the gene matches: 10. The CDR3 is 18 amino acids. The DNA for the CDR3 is TGTGCCAGCAGCCCCGGGACTAGCGGGAGTAGGGGGACAGATACGCAGTATTTT. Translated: CASSPGTSGSRGTDTQYF.

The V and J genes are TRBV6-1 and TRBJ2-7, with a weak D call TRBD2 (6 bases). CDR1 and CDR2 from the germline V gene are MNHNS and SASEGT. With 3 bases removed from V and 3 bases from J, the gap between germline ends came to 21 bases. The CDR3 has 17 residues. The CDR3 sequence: CASSDRARGAGGYEQYF. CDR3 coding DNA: TGTGCCAGCAGTGACAGGGCCCGCGGGGCTGGCGGCTACGAGCAGTACTTC.

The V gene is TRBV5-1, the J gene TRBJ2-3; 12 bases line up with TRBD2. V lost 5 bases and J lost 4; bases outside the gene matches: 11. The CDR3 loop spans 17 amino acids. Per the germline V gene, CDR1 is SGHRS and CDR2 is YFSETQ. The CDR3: CASRDSTSGSGADTQYF. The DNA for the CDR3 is TGCGCCAGCAGGGACTCGACTAGCGGGAGTGGGGCAGATACGCAGTATTTT.